The 8 T cell receptor beta chains reported below all come from one sample, sequenced in a study of T cell responses to AZD1222 COVID-19 vaccine. Generated by immunoSEQ multiplex PCR, the TCRdb table keeps only in-frame clones and is missing some. The sample has 80,000 to 95,000 clones, about nine tenths seen once. The material sequenced was peripheral blood, taken 28 days after the second AZD1222 dose. The receptors originated from an adult who received the AZD1222 COVID-19 vaccine.

Only one count was recorded for this clone. The chain combines TRBV6-1 with TRBJ2-1; maybe TRBD1 (7 bases). The CDR3 contains 16 residues. Germline CDR1 and CDR2: MNHNS and SASEGT. V dropped 2 bases and J dropped 5 bases, with 16 bases sitting between them. Here the CDR3 reads CASSESGDREDNEQFF. CDR3 nucleotide sequence: TGTGCCAGCAGTGAATCCGGCGACAGGGAGGACAATGAGCAGTTCTTC.

V gene TRBV18 combines with J gene TRBJ2-5; D gene ambiguous. Germline CDR1 reads KGHSH; CDR2 reads LQKENI. The CDR3 contains 13 residues. V lost 1 base to trimming and J lost 5 bases, with 8 bases between them. The CDR3 loop reads CASSPLGRETQYF. Written as DNA, the CDR3 is TGTGCCAGCTCACCACTTGGCAGGGAGACCCAGTACTTC.

V gene TRBV6-5 combines with J gene TRBJ1-2, with no clear D. From germline, CDR1 is MNHEY and CDR2 SVGAGI. V was pared by 6 bases and J by 0 bases, with 11 bases between. The length of the CDR3 is 14 residues. The CDR3 sequence: CASRPALTNYGYTF. CDR3 nucleotides: TGTGCCAGCAGGCCCGCCCTTACTAACTATGGCTACACCTTC.

The table lists this clone with a count of one. The chain recombines TRBV21-1 with TRBJ2-1; TRBD1 is taken as the D call from the table, unchecked against the DNA. TRBV21-1 is listed as a pseudogene. CDR3 length: 17 residues. As DNA, the CDR3 is TGTGCCAGCAGCAAAGCGCTGGCAGGGGGGTTCTACAATGAGCAGTTCTTC. Translating it yields CASSKALAGGFYNEQFF.

In its sample, this clone was seen once. The V call is TRBV11-2, the J call TRBJ2-7; D could derive from TRBD1 or TRBD2 (5 bases each). Trimming removed 5 bases from V and 0 bases from J, with 17 bases in between. The CDR3 totals 16 residues. Germline loops: CDR1 SGHAT, CDR2 FQNNGV. Here the CDR3 DNA reads TGTGCCAGCAGCACCGACGGGGCCCTCATCTCCTACGAGCAGTACTTC. This codes for CASSTDGALISYEQYF.

The gene calls are TRBV2 and TRBJ1-5; the D is unclear. V lost 1 base to trimming and J lost 5 bases, with 18 bases between them. CDR3 size: 17 residues. The germline V gene has CDR1 SNHLY and CDR2 FYNNEI. The CDR3: CASSEDFSGQYHQPQHF. For the CDR3, the DNA is TGTGCCAGCAGTGAAGACTTTAGTGGGCAGTACCATCAGCCCCAGCATTTT.

The gene calls are TRBV28 and TRBJ1-2, with a possible D match to TRBD1 (6 bases). The ends were cut back, 6 bases at V and 8 bases at J, with 19 bases in the middle. This CDR3 contains 14 residues. Per the germline V gene, CDR1 is MDHEN and CDR2 is SYDVKM. The CDR3 DNA sequence: TGTGCCAGCAGCGGGAGGGGGGCGTTCGACGGCTACACCTTC. Translation: CASSGRGAFDGYTF.

The chain uses TRBV5-4 and TRBJ2-2; D is perhaps TRBD2 (6 bases). This CDR3 is 16 amino acids long. Germline CDR1 and CDR2: SGHNT and YYREEE (reference sequence). V was cut by 4 bases and J by 2 bases, with 15 bases left in between. The DNA of the CDR3 is TGTGCCAGCAGCGTGGGGTTAGCGGTTAACACCGGGGAGCTGTTTTTT. It specifies CASSVGLAVNTGELFF.